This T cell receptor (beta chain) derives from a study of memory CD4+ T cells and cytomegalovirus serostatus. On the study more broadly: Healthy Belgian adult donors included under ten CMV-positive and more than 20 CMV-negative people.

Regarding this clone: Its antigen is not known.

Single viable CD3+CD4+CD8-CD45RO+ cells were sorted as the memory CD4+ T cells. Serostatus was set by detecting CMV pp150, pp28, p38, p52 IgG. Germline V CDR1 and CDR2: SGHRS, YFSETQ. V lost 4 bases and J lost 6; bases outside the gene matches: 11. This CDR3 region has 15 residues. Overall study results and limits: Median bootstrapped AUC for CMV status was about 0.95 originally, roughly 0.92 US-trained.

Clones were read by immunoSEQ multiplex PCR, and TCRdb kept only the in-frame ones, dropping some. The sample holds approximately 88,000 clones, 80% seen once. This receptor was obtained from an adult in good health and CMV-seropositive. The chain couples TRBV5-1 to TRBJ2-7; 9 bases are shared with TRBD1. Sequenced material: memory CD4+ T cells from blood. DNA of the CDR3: TGCGCCAGCAGCCCGGAGGGGGACAGGGAACGCGAGCAGTACTTC. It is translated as CASSPEGDREREQYF.